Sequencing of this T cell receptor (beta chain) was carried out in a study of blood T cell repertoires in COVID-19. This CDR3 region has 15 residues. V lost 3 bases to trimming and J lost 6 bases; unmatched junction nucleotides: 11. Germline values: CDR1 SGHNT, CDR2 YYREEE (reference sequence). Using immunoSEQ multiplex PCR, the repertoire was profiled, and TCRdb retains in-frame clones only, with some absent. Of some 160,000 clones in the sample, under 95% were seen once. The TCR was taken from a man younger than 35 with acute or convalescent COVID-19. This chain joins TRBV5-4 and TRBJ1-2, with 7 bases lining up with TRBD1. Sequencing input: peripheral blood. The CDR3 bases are TGTGCCAGCAGCTCGGGACAGAGTATATCTGATGGCTACACCTTC. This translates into CASSSGQSISDGYTF.